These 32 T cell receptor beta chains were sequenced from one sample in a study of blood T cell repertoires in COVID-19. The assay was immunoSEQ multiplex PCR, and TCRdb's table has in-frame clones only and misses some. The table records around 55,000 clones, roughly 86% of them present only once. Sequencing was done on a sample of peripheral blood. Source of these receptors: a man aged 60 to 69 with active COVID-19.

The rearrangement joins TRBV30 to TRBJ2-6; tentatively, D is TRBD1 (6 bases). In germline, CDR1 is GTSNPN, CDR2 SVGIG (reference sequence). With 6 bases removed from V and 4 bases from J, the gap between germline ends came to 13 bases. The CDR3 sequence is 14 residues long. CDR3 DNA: TGTGCCTGCCTACAGGGCTCCGGGGCCAACGTCCTGACTTTC. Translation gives CACLQGSGANVLTF.

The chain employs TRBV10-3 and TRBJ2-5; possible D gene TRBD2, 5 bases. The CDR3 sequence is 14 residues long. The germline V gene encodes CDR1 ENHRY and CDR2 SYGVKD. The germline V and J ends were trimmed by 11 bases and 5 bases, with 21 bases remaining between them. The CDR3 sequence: CAFCVPSKRETQYF. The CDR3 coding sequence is TGTGCCTTCTGTGTTCCTAGCAAGCGGGAGACCCAGTACTTC.

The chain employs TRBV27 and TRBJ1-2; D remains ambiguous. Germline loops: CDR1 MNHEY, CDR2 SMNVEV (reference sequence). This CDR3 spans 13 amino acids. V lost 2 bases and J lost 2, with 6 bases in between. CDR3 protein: CASSLRGNYGYTF. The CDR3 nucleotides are TGTGCCAGCAGTTTAAGAGGGAACTATGGCTACACCTTC.

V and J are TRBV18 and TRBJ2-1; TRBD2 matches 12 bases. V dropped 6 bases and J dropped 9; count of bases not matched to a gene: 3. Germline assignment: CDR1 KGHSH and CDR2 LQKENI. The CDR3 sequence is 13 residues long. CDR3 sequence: CASSLAGGPEQFF. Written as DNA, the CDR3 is TGTGCCAGCTCTCTAGCGGGAGGGCCTGAGCAGTTCTTC.

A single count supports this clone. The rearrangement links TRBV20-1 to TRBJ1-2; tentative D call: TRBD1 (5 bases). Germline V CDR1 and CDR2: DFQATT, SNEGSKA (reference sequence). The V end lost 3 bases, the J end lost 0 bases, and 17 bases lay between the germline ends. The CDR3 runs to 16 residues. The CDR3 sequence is CSASSVGATANYGYTF. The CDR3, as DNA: TGCAGTGCTAGTAGCGTTGGGGCGACAGCTAACTATGGCTACACCTTC.

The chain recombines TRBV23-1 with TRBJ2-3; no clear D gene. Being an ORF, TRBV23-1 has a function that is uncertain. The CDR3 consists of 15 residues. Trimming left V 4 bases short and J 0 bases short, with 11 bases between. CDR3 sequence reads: CASSRASNSTDTQYF. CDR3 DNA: TGCGCCAGCAGTCGGGCATCAAATAGCACAGATACGCAGTATTTT.

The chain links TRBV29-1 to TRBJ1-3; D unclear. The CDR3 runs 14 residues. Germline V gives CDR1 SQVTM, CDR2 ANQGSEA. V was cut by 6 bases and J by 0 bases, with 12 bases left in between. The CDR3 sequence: CSVETGSSGNTIYF. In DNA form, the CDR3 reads TGCAGCGTCGAGACGGGGAGCTCTGGAAACACCATATATTTT.

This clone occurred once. CDR3 DNA: TGTGCCAGCAGTTGGGCTGGGGGGGCCATCAATGAGCAGTTCTTC. As protein: CASSWAGGAINEQFF. This sequence joins TRBV6-2 or TRBV6-3 and TRBJ2-1, with D possibly matching TRBD2 (7 bases). The CDR3 covers 15 residues. The germline V gene encodes CDR1 MNHEY and CDR2 SVGEGT. The V end was cut by 4 bases, the J end by 6 bases, with 16 bases between.

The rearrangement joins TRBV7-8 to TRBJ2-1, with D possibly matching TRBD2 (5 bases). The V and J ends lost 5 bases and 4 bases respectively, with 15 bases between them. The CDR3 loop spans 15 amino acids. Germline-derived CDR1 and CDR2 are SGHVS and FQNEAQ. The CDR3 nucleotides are TGTGCCAGCAGCCTCGGTCTCCGAGGGTACAATGAGCAGTTCTTC. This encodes CASSLGLRGYNEQFF.

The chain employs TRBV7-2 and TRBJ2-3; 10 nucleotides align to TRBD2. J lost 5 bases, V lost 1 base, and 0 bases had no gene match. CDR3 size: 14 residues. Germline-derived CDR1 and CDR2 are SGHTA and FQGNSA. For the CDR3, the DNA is TGTGCCAGCAGCTTAGTAGCGGGAGGAGATACGCAGTATTTT. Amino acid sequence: CASSLVAGGDTQYF.

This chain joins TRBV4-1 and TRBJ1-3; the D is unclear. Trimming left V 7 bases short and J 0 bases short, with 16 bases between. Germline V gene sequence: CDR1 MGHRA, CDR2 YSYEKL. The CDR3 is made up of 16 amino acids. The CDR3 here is CASTSQVGASGNTIYF. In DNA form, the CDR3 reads TGCGCCAGCACCTCTCAGGTGGGCGCCTCTGGAAACACCATATATTTT.

CDR3 sequence reads: CASSLSGLSYEQYF. CDR3 bases: TGCGCCAGCAGCTTGTCTGGGCTCTCCTACGAGCAGTACTTC. V usage is TRBV5-1 and J usage is TRBJ2-7; D gene ambiguous. The CDR3 consists of 14 residues. Germline loops: CDR1 SGHRS, CDR2 YFSETQ. Trimming shortened V by 1 base and J by 0 bases, and 8 bases separated the two germline ends.

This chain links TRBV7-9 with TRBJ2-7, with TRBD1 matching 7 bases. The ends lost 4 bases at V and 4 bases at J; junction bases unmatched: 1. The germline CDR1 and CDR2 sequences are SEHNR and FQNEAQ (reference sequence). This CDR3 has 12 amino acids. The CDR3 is CASSWDRYEQYF. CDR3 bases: TGTGCCAGCAGCTGGGACAGATACGAGCAGTACTTC.

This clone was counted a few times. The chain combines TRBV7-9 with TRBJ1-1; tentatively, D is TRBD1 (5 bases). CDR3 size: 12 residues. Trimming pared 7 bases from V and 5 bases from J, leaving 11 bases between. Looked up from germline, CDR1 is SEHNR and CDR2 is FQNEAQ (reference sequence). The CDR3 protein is CASIRGETEAFF. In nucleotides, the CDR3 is TGTGCCAGCATCCGGGGGGAGACTGAAGCTTTCTTT.

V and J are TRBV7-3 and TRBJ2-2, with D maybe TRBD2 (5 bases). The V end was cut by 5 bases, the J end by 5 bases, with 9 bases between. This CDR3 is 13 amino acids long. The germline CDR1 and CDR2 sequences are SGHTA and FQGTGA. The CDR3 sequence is CASSPRRTGELFF. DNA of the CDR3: TGTGCCAGCAGCCCCAGGAGGACCGGGGAGCTGTTTTTT.

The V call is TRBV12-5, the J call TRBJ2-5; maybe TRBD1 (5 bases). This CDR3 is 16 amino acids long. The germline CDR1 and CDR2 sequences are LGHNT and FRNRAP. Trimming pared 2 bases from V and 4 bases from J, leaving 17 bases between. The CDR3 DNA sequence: TGTGCTAGTGGTTTGCCCCCCGACAGTGTCTTAGAGACCCAGTACTTC. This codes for CASGLPPDSVLETQYF.

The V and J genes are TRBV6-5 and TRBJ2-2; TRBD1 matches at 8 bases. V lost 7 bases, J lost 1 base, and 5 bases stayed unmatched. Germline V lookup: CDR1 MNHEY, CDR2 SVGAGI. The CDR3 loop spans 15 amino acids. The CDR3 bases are TGTGCCAGCACCCACACAGGGGGGAACACCGGGGAGCTGTTTTTT. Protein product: CASTHTGGNTGELFF.

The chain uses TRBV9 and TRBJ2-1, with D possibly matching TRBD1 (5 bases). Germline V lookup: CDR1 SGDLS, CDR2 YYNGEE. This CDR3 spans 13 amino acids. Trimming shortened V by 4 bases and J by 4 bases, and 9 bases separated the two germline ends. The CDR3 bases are TGTGCCAGCAGCTTTCGACAGTACAATGAGCAGTTCTTC. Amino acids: CASSFRQYNEQFF.

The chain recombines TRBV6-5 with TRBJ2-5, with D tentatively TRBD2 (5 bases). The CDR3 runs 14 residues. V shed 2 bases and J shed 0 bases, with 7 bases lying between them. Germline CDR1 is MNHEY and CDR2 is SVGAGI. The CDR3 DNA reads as TGTGCCAGCAGTTACGGAGGTAACCAAGAGACCCAGTACTTC. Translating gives CASSYGGNQETQYF.

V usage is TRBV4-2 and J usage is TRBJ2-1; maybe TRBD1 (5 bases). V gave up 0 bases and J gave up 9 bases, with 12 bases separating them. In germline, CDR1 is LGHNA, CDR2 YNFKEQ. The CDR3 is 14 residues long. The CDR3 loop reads CASSQEVGVSEQFF. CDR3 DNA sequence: TGTGCCAGCAGCCAAGAAGTAGGGGTGAGTGAGCAGTTCTTC.

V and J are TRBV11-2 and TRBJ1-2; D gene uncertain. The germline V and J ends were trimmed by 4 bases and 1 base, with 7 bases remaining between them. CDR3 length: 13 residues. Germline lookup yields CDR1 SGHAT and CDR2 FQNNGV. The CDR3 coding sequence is TGTGCCAGCAGCTCCGCAGTTAACTATGGCTACACCTTC. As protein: CASSSAVNYGYTF.

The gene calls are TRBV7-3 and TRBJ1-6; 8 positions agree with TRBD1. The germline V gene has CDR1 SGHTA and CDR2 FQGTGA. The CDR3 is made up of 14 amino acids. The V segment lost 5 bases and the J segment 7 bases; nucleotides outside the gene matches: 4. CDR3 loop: CASSRGQVNSPLHF. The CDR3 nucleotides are TGTGCCAGCAGCCGGGGACAGGTGAATTCACCCCTCCACTTT.

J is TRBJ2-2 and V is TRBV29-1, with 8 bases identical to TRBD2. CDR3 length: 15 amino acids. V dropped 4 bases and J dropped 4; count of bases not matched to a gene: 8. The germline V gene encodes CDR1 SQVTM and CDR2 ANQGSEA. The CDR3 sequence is CSVGRTSSPTGELFF. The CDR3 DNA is TGCAGCGTTGGCCGGACTAGCTCTCCCACCGGGGAGCTGTTTTTT.

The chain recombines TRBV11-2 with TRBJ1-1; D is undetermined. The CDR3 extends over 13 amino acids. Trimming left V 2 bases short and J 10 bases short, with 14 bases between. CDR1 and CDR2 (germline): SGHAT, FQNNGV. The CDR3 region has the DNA TGTGCCAGCAGCTTATTTCGGGAACGGGGAGCTTTCTTT. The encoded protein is CASSLFRERGAFF.

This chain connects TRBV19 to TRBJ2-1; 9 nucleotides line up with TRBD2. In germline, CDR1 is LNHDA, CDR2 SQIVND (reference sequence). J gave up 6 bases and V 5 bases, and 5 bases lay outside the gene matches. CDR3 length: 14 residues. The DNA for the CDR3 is TGTGCCAGTAGTTCGGGACTAGCTACCAATGAGCAGTTCTTC. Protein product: CASSSGLATNEQFF.

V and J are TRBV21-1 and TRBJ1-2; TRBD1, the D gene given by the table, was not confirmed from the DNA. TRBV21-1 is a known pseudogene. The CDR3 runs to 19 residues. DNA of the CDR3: TGTGCCAGCAGCAAAGCGTGGTTAGGGACAGGGACCTTCTTCTATGGCTACACCTTC. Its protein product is CASSKAWLGTGTFFYGYTF.

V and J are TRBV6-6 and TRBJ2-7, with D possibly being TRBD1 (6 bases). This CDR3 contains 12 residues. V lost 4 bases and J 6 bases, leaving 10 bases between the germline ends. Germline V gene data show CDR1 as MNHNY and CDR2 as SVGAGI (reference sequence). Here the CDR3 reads CASSSGVGEQYF. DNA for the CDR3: TGTGCCAGCAGTTCAGGGGTCGGCGAGCAGTACTTC.

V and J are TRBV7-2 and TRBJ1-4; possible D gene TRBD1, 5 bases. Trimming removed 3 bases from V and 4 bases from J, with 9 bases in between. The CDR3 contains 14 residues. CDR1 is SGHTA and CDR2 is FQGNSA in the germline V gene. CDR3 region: CASSFQGFNEKLFF. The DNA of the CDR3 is TGTGCCAGCAGCTTCCAGGGTTTTAATGAAAAACTGTTTTTT.

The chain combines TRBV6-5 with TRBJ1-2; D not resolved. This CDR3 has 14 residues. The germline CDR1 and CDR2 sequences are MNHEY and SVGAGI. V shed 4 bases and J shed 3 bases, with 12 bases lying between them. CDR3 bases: TGTGCCAGCAGTTCCCCTTTGAGGCACTATGGCTACACCTTC. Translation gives CASSSPLRHYGYTF.

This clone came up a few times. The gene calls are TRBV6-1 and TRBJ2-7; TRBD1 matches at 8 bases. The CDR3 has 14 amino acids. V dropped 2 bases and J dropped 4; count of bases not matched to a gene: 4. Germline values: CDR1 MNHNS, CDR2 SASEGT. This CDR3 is CASSEIQGDYEQYF. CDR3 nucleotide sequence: TGTGCCAGCAGTGAAATACAGGGGGATTACGAGCAGTACTTC.

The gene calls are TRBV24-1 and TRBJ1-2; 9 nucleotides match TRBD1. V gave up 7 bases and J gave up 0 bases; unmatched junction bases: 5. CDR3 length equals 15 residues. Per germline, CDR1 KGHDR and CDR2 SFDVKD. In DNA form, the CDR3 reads TGTGCCACCAGATGGACAGGGGAAGCTAACTATGGCTACACCTTC. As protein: CATRWTGEANYGYTF.

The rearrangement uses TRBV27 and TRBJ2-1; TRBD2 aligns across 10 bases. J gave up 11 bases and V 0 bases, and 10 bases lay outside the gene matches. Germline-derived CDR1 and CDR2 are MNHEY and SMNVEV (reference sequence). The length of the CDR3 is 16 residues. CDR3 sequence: CASSLSKLAGNLKQFF. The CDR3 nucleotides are TGTGCCAGCAGTTTATCGAAACTAGCGGGAAATTTGAAGCAGTTCTTC.